The 30 T cell receptor beta chains listed next were all sequenced from one sample in a study of cytomegalovirus exposure and HLA in healthy donors. A multiplex PCR was run with 60 Vbeta primers and 13 Jbeta primers. Sequencing was performed with immunoSEQ multiplex PCR; in TCRdb, only in-frame clones are kept and a portion is missing. The sample consists of 100,000 to 150,000 clones, 65% to 80% of them appearing once. Specimen: PBMCs. Receptors originate from a woman aged 55-75 years in good health and CMV-seropositive.

The chain carries TRBV7-8 and TRBJ2-2; the D gene is possibly TRBD1 (5 bases). V lost 5 bases and J 1 base, leaving 11 bases between the germline ends. This CDR3 contains 15 residues. Looked up from germline, CDR1 is SGHVS and CDR2 is FQNEAQ. CDR3 amino acids: CASSGPTGNTGELFF. The CDR3 nucleotides read TGTGCCAGCAGCGGACCAACAGGGAACACCGGGGAGCTGTTTTTT.

This clone was seen a single time. The V call is TRBV5-1, the J call TRBJ2-1; a weak D match, TRBD2 (5 bases). Trimming removed 2 bases at V and 0 bases at J, with 9 bases between. Germline lookup yields CDR1 SGHRS and CDR2 YFSETQ. The CDR3 loop spans 15 amino acids. The CDR3 DNA sequence: TGCGCCAGCAGCTTTAGCGTTAGCTCCTACAATGAGCAGTTCTTC. It encodes CASSFSVSSYNEQFF.

The V and J genes are TRBV6-1 and TRBJ1-1; 9 nucleotides agree with TRBD1. J lost 4 bases, V lost 4 bases, and 1 base had no gene match. The CDR3 is 13 amino acids. Germline-derived CDR1 and CDR2 are MNHNS and SASEGT. The CDR3 region is CASSGTGATEAFF. The CDR3 DNA follows: TGTGCCAGCAGTGGGACAGGGGCCACTGAAGCTTTCTTT.

This rearrangement joins TRBV5-1 to TRBJ2-2; D perhaps matches TRBD1 (6 bases). CDR1 SGHRS and CDR2 YFSETQ come from the germline V gene. The V gene lost 4 bases and the J gene lost 4 bases, with 11 bases spanning the gap. The CDR3 contains 14 residues. Here the CDR3 reads CASSPQGITGELFF. CDR3 coding DNA: TGCGCCAGCAGCCCACAGGGCATCACCGGGGAGCTGTTTTTT.

The rearrangement links TRBV5-4 to TRBJ2-7, with TRBD2 matching 9 bases. CDR3 size: 16 residues. The V segment lost 4 bases and the J segment 1 base; nucleotides outside the gene matches: 9. Germline CDR1 and CDR2: SGHNT and YYREEE (reference sequence). This CDR3 is CASSQVPSGESYEQYF. CDR3 coding DNA: TGTGCCAGCAGCCAAGTACCTAGCGGGGAGTCCTACGAGCAGTACTTC.

Turning to this clone: Other DNA sequences from this sample encode an identical CDR3 as well. The V and J genes are TRBV27 and TRBJ1-1; D uncertain. CDR1 is MNHEY and CDR2 is SMNVEV in the germline V gene (reference sequence). The CDR3 has 13 amino acids. V was shortened by 2 bases and J by 1 base, with 5 bases between the two germline ends. CDR3 loop: CASSLIGNTEAFF. The DNA for the CDR3 is TGTGCCAGCAGTTTAATCGGGAACACTGAAGCTTTCTTT.

The chain combines TRBV4-1 with TRBJ2-2; 12 nucleotides align to TRBD2. The CDR3 contains 16 residues. The V and J ends lost 3 bases and 5 bases, in that order; junction bases with no gene match: 4. Germline CDR1 reads MGHRA; CDR2 reads YSYEKL. The CDR3 bases are TGCGCCAGCAGCCATCTAGCGGGGGGGCCGACCGGGGAGCTGTTTTTT. Amino acids: CASSHLAGGPTGELFF.

V is TRBV27 and J is TRBJ1-5; D is undetermined. The ends were cut back, 2 bases at V and 3 bases at J, with 8 bases in the middle. The germline gives CDR1 MNHEY, CDR2 SMNVEV (reference sequence). The CDR3 loop spans 14 amino acids. The CDR3 region has the DNA TGTGCCAGCAGTTTAAGCCTGGTCAATCAGCCCCAGCATTTT. This encodes CASSLSLVNQPQHF.

A few counts support this clone. The rearrangement joins TRBV6-5 to TRBJ1-3, with D possibly TRBD1 on 5 matching bases. CDR1 is MNHEY and CDR2 is SVGAGI in the germline V gene. V gave up 8 bases and J gave up 0 bases, with 14 bases separating them. The CDR3 length is 15 residues. The CDR3 loop reads CASGTGGYSGNTIYF. The CDR3 DNA sequence: TGTGCCAGCGGAACAGGCGGTTACTCTGGAAACACCATATATTTT.

The chain has TRBV19 and TRBJ1-1; D ambiguous. The V end was cut by 6 bases, the J end by 4 bases, with 9 bases between. The germline CDR1 and CDR2 sequences are LNHDA and SQIVND (reference sequence). There are 12 residues in the CDR3. The CDR3 protein is CASSDTPTEAFF. DNA of the CDR3: TGTGCCAGTAGCGATACACCCACTGAAGCTTTCTTT.

Only one count was recorded for this clone. CDR3: CASSARTGVNTEAFF. The CDR3 nucleotides are TGTGCCAGTAGTGCCCGGACAGGGGTAAACACTGAAGCTTTCTTT. This sequence joins TRBV19 and TRBJ1-1; 9 bases are a match to TRBD1. Looked up from germline, CDR1 is LNHDA and CDR2 is SQIVND (reference sequence). CDR3 length equals 15 residues. Trimming removed 5 bases from V and 2 bases from J; junction bases left unmatched: 6.

This clone appeared a few times. V and J are TRBV11-2 and TRBJ2-2, with 9 bases that match TRBD2. The CDR3 loop spans 20 amino acids. J was trimmed by 0 bases and V by 0 bases; bases with no gene match: 11. Germline V gene data show CDR1 as SGHAT and CDR2 as FQNNGV. CDR3 protein: CASSLDQEIAGAANTGELFF. The CDR3 region has the DNA TGTGCCAGCAGCTTAGATCAGGAAATAGCGGGAGCCGCGAACACCGGGGAGCTGTTTTTT.

The chain is built from TRBV7-2 and TRBJ2-1, with unresolved D. The germline V gene has CDR1 SGHTA and CDR2 FQGNSA. Trimming pared 1 base from V and 5 bases from J, leaving 9 bases between. This CDR3 contains 14 residues. The CDR3 is CASSLVSTNNEQFF. In DNA, the CDR3 is TGTGCCAGCAGCTTAGTAAGCACCAACAATGAGCAGTTCTTC.

This clone was recorded a few times. V gene TRBV6-5 combines with J gene TRBJ1-2, with unresolved D. The V gene's germline CDR1 is MNHEY and CDR2 SVGAGI. V lost 5 bases and J 2 bases, leaving 9 bases between the germline ends. This CDR3 is 13 amino acids long. The CDR3 loop reads CASSEGANYGYTF. CDR3 coding DNA: TGTGCCAGCAGTGAGGGCGCCAACTATGGCTACACCTTC.

This clone has a single count. V gene TRBV19 combines with J gene TRBJ1-2, with a weak D call TRBD1 (6 bases). Trimming took 4 bases from V and 4 from J, leaving 13 bases between them. Per germline, CDR1 LNHDA and CDR2 SQIVND (reference sequence). CDR3 size: 14 residues. The CDR3 loop reads CASSSRQVFYGYTF. The CDR3 region has the DNA TGTGCCAGTAGTAGTCGACAGGTGTTCTATGGCTACACCTTC.

The chain uses TRBV18 and TRBJ1-5; 8 positions agree with TRBD1. Germline V gene sequence: CDR1 KGHSH, CDR2 LQKENI. CDR3 length: 13 residues. Losses at the gene ends were 4 bases for V and 5 bases for J; bases not matched to a gene: 1. CDR3 sequence (DNA): TGTGCCAGCTCACTGGGACAGGATCAGCCCCAGCATTTT. Translated: CASSLGQDQPQHF.

The chain has TRBV11-2 and TRBJ1-5; unclear D gene. Between the trimmed V and J ends, which lost 1 base and 1 base, there was a span of 8 bases. The CDR3 has 15 amino acids. In germline, CDR1 is SGHAT, CDR2 FQNNGV. This CDR3 reads CASSLGARSNQPQHF. The CDR3 DNA sequence: TGTGCCAGCAGCTTAGGGGCCCGGAGCAATCAGCCCCAGCATTTT.

The CDR3: CASRNPGQKNYGYTF. The DNA for the CDR3 is TGTGCCAGCAGGAACCCGGGACAGAAAAACTATGGCTACACCTTC. J is TRBJ1-2 and V is TRBV7-2; 7 nucleotides agree with TRBD1. The CDR3 covers 15 residues. V lost 6 bases and J lost 2; bases outside the gene matches: 9. Germline V gives CDR1 SGHTA, CDR2 FQGNSA. The full variable domain, with the rest looked up from reference TRBV7-2 and TRBJ1-2, is GAGVSQSPSNKVTEKGKDVELRCDPISGHTALYWYRQSLGQGLEFLIYFQGNSAPDKSGLPSDRFSAERTGGSVSTLTIQRTQQEDSAVYLCASRNPGQKNYGYTFGSGTRLTVV.

V is TRBV2 and J is TRBJ1-6; tentative D call: TRBD1 (6 bases). The germline CDR1 and CDR2 sequences are SNHLY and FYNNEI. This CDR3 contains 14 residues. Trimming left V 2 bases short and J 9 bases short, with 11 bases between. The CDR3 nucleotides are TGTGCCAGCAGTGAACGGACAGCATCTTCACCCCTCCACTTT. It translates to CASSERTASSPLHF. The full variable domain, rest sourced from reference TRBV2 and TRBJ1-6, is EPEVTQTPSHQVTQMGQEVILRCVPISNHLYFYWYRQILGQKVEFLVSFYNNEISEKSEIFDDQFSVERPDGSNFTLKIRSTKLEDSAMYFCASSERTASSPLHFGNGTRLTVT.

The V call is TRBV7-9, the J call TRBJ2-5; 10 nucleotides align to TRBD1. Losses at the gene ends were 3 bases for V and 4 bases for J; bases not matched to a gene: 5. The CDR3 totals 15 residues. CDR1 and CDR2 (germline): SEHNR, FQNEAQ (reference sequence). The CDR3 sequence is CASSLRQGARETQYF. The CDR3 DNA reads TGTGCCAGCAGCTTGAGACAGGGGGCAAGAGAGACCCAGTACTTC.

In its sample, this clone was seen a few times. The chain carries TRBV18 and TRBJ2-7, with 9 bases matching TRBD1. Germline V gene data show CDR1 as KGHSH and CDR2 as LQKENI. The junction had 10 bases not matched to a gene; V was cut back by 3 bases and J by 4 bases. The CDR3 has 16 amino acids. In nucleotides, the CDR3 is TGTGCCAGCTCACCGATTACCGGGACAGGGATATACGAGCAGTACTTC. Protein sequence: CASSPITGTGIYEQYF.

The table lists this clone with a few counts. V is TRBV7-2 and J is TRBJ1-2; D gene unclear. The germline V and J ends were trimmed by 5 bases and 2 bases, with 18 bases remaining between them. Germline V gene data show CDR1 as SGHTA and CDR2 as FQGNSA. The CDR3 length is 16 residues. CDR3 in DNA: TGTGCCAGCAGCCCGCCTAGTATGCTAGGCAACTATGGCTACACCTTC. It codes for CASSPPSMLGNYGYTF.

The chain combines TRBV7-6 with TRBJ2-3; TRBD2 might be the D (5 bases). V lost 5 bases to trimming and J lost 6 bases, with 9 bases between them. Germline CDR1 reads SGHVS; CDR2 reads FNYEAQ. The CDR3 runs to 12 residues. The CDR3, as DNA: TGTGCCAGCAGCGACGGGGTGGATACGCAGTATTTT. Protein sequence: CASSDGVDTQYF.

This clone was counted once. The gene calls are TRBV6-1 and TRBJ2-7; D unclear. The length of the CDR3 is 13 residues. CDR1 is MNHNS, CDR2 SASEGT, per germline. Trimming shortened V by 3 bases and J by 3 bases, and 9 bases separated the two germline ends. As DNA, the CDR3 is TGTGCCAGCAGTGAGATGCCTAACTACGAGCAGTACTTC. Encoded protein: CASSEMPNYEQYF.

This chain links TRBV10-2 with TRBJ2-1; 10 bases match TRBD2. The CDR3 consists of 20 residues. Germline trimming cut 2 bases from V and 3 bases from J; bases unmatched to any gene: 16. The germline gives CDR1 WSHSY, CDR2 SAAADI. CDR3 DNA sequence: TGCGCCAGCAGTGAGGGGGTAGCGGGGGGTCAGTACACGTACTACAATGAGCAGTTCTTC. Translation: CASSEGVAGGQYTYYNEQFF.

V is TRBV19 and J is TRBJ1-4; D remains unclear. The CDR3 spans 13 residues. The V end lost 4 bases, the J end lost 8 bases, and 11 bases lay between the germline ends. Germline CDR1 LNHDA, CDR2 SQIVND (reference sequence). Written as DNA, the CDR3 is TGTGCCAGTAGTACCGAGACCGGGGAAAAACTGTTTTTT. Its translation: CASSTETGEKLFF.

The chain joins TRBV4-3 to TRBJ1-1; D might be TRBD1 (6 bases). V was cut by 0 bases and J by 1 base, with 12 bases left in between. Germline CDR1 is LGHNA and CDR2 is YSLEER. The CDR3 runs 16 residues. The CDR3 region is CASSQDMGATNTEAFF. The CDR3 DNA sequence: TGCGCCAGCAGCCAAGATATGGGGGCCACGAACACTGAAGCTTTCTTT.

The genes are TRBV4-3 and TRBJ1-2; 7 positions agree with TRBD1. The trim removed 1 base at V and 14 bases at J, leaving 10 bases unmatched. CDR3 length: 13 residues. Germline V gene sequence: CDR1 LGHNA, CDR2 YSLEER. In DNA form, the CDR3 reads TGCGCCAGCAGCCAAGCGACAGGGAGAGTTCCGACCTTC. Its translation is CASSQATGRVPTF.

The chain links TRBV5-1 to TRBJ2-3; 7 positions match TRBD2. V lost 3 bases to trimming and J lost 2 bases; unmatched junction nucleotides: 3. CDR3 length equals 14 residues. Germline V gives CDR1 SGHRS, CDR2 YFSETQ. The CDR3 sequence is CASSSGLVTDTQYF. The CDR3 nucleotides read TGCGCCAGCAGCTCTGGACTAGTCACAGATACGCAGTATTTT.

V gene TRBV7-9 combines with J gene TRBJ1-1; possibly TRBD1 for D (6 bases). The germline V gene has CDR1 SEHNR and CDR2 FQNEAQ (reference sequence). Trimming removed 5 bases at V and 1 base at J, with 11 bases between. This CDR3 has 14 amino acids. The CDR3 region has the DNA TGTGCCAGCAGCCTCGACAGGTCGAACACTGAAGCTTTCTTT. Residues: CASSLDRSNTEAFF.